Listed here are 3 T cell receptor beta chains from one sample, sequenced in a study of blood T cell repertoires in COVID-19. Clones were read by immunoSEQ multiplex PCR, and TCRdb kept only the in-frame ones, dropping some. The sample carries some 320,000 clones, approximately 91% recorded once. Sequencing input: PBMCs or T cells enriched from blood (not recorded which). All receptors come from a man aged 55 to 69 who had recovered from COVID-19.

V usage is TRBV6-6 and J usage is TRBJ1-2; 7 nucleotides agree with TRBD1. Trimming cost V 8 bases and J 4 bases; bases outside gene matches: 13. This CDR3 comprises 15 residues. Germline assignment: CDR1 MNHNY and CDR2 SVGAGI (reference sequence). The CDR3 spells CASHGAGQMSYGYTF. The CDR3 DNA reads TGTGCCAGCCATGGGGCGGGACAGATGTCCTATGGCTACACCTTC.

This clone was observed a handful of times. V is TRBV28 and J is TRBJ2-3; D is uncertain. Germline V gene lookup returns CDR1 MDHEN and CDR2 SYDVKM. V was cut by 3 bases and J by 6 bases, with 7 bases left in between. The CDR3 runs 12 residues. The CDR3 DNA reads as TGTGCCAGCAGTTTGAGGAAGGATACGCAGTATTTT. Its protein product is CASSLRKDTQYF.

The chain links TRBV28 to TRBJ2-7, with TRBD2 identical over 8 bases. Germline V CDR1 and CDR2: MDHEN, SYDVKM. This CDR3 region has 15 residues. J lost 5 bases, V lost 8 bases, and 14 bases had no gene match. The CDR3 nucleotides are TGTGCCAGCTACTTCGCCTCGGGAGGGATCCACGAGCAGTACTTC. This gives the protein CASYFASGGIHEQYF.